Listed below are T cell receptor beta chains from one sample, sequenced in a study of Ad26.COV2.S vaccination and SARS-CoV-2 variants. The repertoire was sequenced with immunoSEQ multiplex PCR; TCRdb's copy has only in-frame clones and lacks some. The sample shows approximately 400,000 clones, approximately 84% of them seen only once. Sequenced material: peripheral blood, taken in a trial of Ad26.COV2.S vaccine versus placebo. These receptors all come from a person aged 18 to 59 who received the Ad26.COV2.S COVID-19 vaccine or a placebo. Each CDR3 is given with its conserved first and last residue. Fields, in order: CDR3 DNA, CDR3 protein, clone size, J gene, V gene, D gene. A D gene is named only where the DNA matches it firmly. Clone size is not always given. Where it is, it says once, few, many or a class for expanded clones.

DNA: TGTGCCAGCAGTTTGGTTGCGGTGAACACTGAAGCTTTCTTT; CDR3: CASSLVAVNTEAFF; size: NA; J: TRBJ1-1; V: TRBV6-2/TRBV6-3; D: NA
DNA: TGTGCCAGCAGTTTTTACGCCCCGGGGGAGCTGTTTTTT; CDR3: CASSFYAPGELFF; size: NA; J: TRBJ2-2; V: TRBV28; D: NA
DNA: TGTGCCAGCTGCACGACACCCCGCCCCCAAGAGACCCAGTACTTC; CDR3: CASCTTPRPQETQYF; size: NA; J: TRBJ2-5; V: TRBV5-6; D: NA
DNA: TGCGCCAGCAGCAACTCCGACCCCTGGGGGGGGGAGACCCAGTACTTC; CDR3: CASSNSDPWGGETQYF; size: NA; J: TRBJ2-5; V: TRBV10-1; D: TRBD2
DNA: TGTGCCAGCAGTTTATGGGGCAGGGGGAACACTGAAGCTTTCTTT; CDR3: CASSLWGRGNTEAFF; size: NA; J: TRBJ1-1; V: TRBV27; D: NA
DNA: TGCGCCAGCAGTAGGCAGCGGGAGGCGGTTGAGCAGTTCTTC; CDR3: CASSRQREAVEQFF; size: NA; J: TRBJ2-1; V: TRBV5-1; D: TRBD2
DNA: TGCGCCAGCAGCCAAGGTCTAGCGTTGGGCGAGCAGTACTTC; CDR3: CASSQGLALGEQYF; size: NA; J: TRBJ2-7; V: TRBV4-3; D: NA
DNA: TGTGCCAGCAGCTTAATTCCCGTTGGCAGGGGTTCTAATGAAAAACTGTTTTTT; CDR3: CASSLIPVGRGSNEKLFF; size: NA; J: TRBJ1-4; V: TRBV5-6; D: NA
DNA: TGTGCCAGCAGCCGACAGGGATCCATCTACAATGAGCAGTTCTTC; CDR3: CASSRQGSIYNEQFF; size: NA; J: TRBJ2-1; V: TRBV7-9; D: TRBD1
DNA: TGTGCCAGCAGCCTGACGGATTATGGCTACACCTTC; CDR3: CASSLTDYGYTF; size: NA; J: TRBJ1-2; V: TRBV5-4; D: NA
DNA: TGTGCCAGCAGCCGACCCAATGAAAAACTGTTTTTT; CDR3: CASSRPNEKLFF; size: NA; J: TRBJ1-4; V: TRBV7-2; D: NA
DNA: TGTGCCAGCAATCGCGGGATGGATGAGCAGTTCTTC; CDR3: CASNRGMDEQFF; size: NA; J: TRBJ2-1; V: TRBV2; D: NA
DNA: TGTGCCAGCTCAAGGCAGGGGAGTTACGAGCAGTACTTC; CDR3: CASSRQGSYEQYF; size: NA; J: TRBJ2-7; V: TRBV18; D: NA
DNA: TGTGCCAGCAGTTACCAGAACACTGAAGCTTTCTTT; CDR3: CASSYQNTEAFF; size: NA; J: TRBJ1-1; V: TRBV6-2/TRBV6-3; D: NA
DNA: TGTGCCAGCAGCGTCCGAGGCGGGGGGCTGTACGAGCAGTACTTC; CDR3: CASSVRGGGLYEQYF; size: NA; J: TRBJ2-7; V: TRBV9; D: TRBD2
DNA: TGTGCCAGCAGCCTCTCCGGGACAAACTCCTACAATGAGCAGTTCTTC; CDR3: CASSLSGTNSYNEQFF; size: NA; J: TRBJ2-1; V: TRBV7-2; D: NA
DNA: TGTGCCAGCAGCTTAGTATTGGGAGGCCGACAGTTCTTC; CDR3: CASSLVLGGRQFF; size: NA; J: TRBJ2-1; V: TRBV7-2; D: NA
DNA: TGCGCCAGCAGCTTGGGGGCTAGCGGAAGGAGGAATGAGCAGTTCTTC; CDR3: CASSLGASGRRNEQFF; size: few; J: TRBJ2-1; V: TRBV5-1; D: TRBD2
DNA: TGTGCCACCAGTGATTCCAGGGAAGAGACCCAGTACTTC; CDR3: CATSDSREETQYF; size: NA; J: TRBJ2-5; V: TRBV24-1; D: NA
DNA: TGTGCCAGCAGCTTAAGGGGTTCGAACACTGAAGCTTTCTTT; CDR3: CASSLRGSNTEAFF; size: NA; J: TRBJ1-1; V: TRBV11-3; D: NA
DNA: TGTGCCAGCAACCCGGGACAGGGGATCTACGAGCAGTACTTC; CDR3: CASNPGQGIYEQYF; size: NA; J: TRBJ2-7; V: TRBV2; D: TRBD1
DNA: TGTGCCAGCAGTTTACCCCAAGGACAGGGGGCGACCACTGAAGCTTTCTTT; CDR3: CASSLPQGQGATTEAFF; size: NA; J: TRBJ1-1; V: TRBV28; D: TRBD1
DNA: TGTGCCAGCAGCCAGCCGGGAGTAGATACGCAGTATTTT; CDR3: CASSQPGVDTQYF; size: NA; J: TRBJ2-3; V: TRBV11-2; D: NA
DNA: TGTGCCAGCAGCTTTTCGGGGCTGGGTGAAAAACTGTTTTTT; CDR3: CASSFSGLGEKLFF; size: NA; J: TRBJ1-4; V: TRBV5-5; D: NA
DNA: TGTGCTAGTGGTTGGATCGACAGGGTGAACACCGGGGAGCTGTTTTTT; CDR3: CASGWIDRVNTGELFF; size: NA; J: TRBJ2-2; V: TRBV12-5; D: TRBD1
DNA: TGTGCCAGCAGCTTAGGACAGGCCACTGAAGCTTTCTTT; CDR3: CASSLGQATEAFF; size: NA; J: TRBJ1-1; V: TRBV7-2; D: NA
DNA: TGTGCCAGCAGTGGGGGGGAGGACACAGATACGCAGTATTTT; CDR3: CASSGGEDTDTQYF; size: NA; J: TRBJ2-3; V: TRBV6-4; D: NA
DNA: TGTGCCAGCAGCCAAGCGTCTAGCGGGGGTTGGGCAGAGACCCAGTACTTC; CDR3: CASSQASSGGWAETQYF; size: NA; J: TRBJ2-5; V: TRBV14; D: TRBD2
DNA: TGTGCCAGCAGCCCGACTAGCGGGCCGAACTCATACGAGCAGTACTTC; CDR3: CASSPTSGPNSYEQYF; size: NA; J: TRBJ2-7; V: TRBV7-6; D: TRBD2
DNA: TGTGCCACCAGTCCTAGCGGGGGGGCTGTAAATGAGCAGTTCTTC; CDR3: CATSPSGGAVNEQFF; size: NA; J: TRBJ2-1; V: TRBV24-1; D: TRBD2
DNA: TGTGCCAGCAGCGGAAGGGGGGCGGCAGGGAGCACAGATACGCAGTATTTT; CDR3: CASSGRGAAGSTDTQYF; size: NA; J: TRBJ2-3; V: TRBV11-2; D: NA
DNA: TGTGCCAGCAGTTACGGAAGGGAATATGGCTACACCTTC; CDR3: CASSYGREYGYTF; size: once; J: TRBJ1-2; V: TRBV6-6; D: NA
DNA: TGTGCCAGCAGTTACCAACCTGACTCTGGAAACACCATATATTTT; CDR3: CASSYQPDSGNTIYF; size: once; J: TRBJ1-3; V: TRBV6-5; D: NA
DNA: TGCGCCAGCAGCCGCGTCCCTCTAGCGGGGGGGCGTGATACGCAGTATTTT; CDR3: CASSRVPLAGGRDTQYF; size: many; J: TRBJ2-3; V: TRBV4-3; D: TRBD2
DNA: TGTGCCAGCAGCCTTGAGACAGGATTAAGCTCTGGGGCCAACGTCCTGACTTTC; CDR3: CASSLETGLSSGANVLTF; size: NA; J: TRBJ2-6; V: TRBV3-1/TRBV3-2; D: NA
DNA: TGTGCCAGCAGCGTCGGGACTAGCGGGGGTTACGAGCAGTACTTC; CDR3: CASSVGTSGGYEQYF; size: NA; J: TRBJ2-7; V: TRBV11-2; D: TRBD2
DNA: TGTGCCAGCAGTGAACCAGGGTATTCACCCCTCCACTTT; CDR3: CASSEPGYSPLHF; size: NA; J: TRBJ1-6; V: TRBV2; D: NA
DNA: TGTGCCAGCAGTTTACGTCGGGACCCTAGGAACGAGCAGTACTTC; CDR3: CASSLRRDPRNEQYF; size: NA; J: TRBJ2-7; V: TRBV28; D: NA
DNA: TGTGCCAGCTCACCAAGGGCAGATCAGCCCCAGCATTTT; CDR3: CASSPRADQPQHF; size: NA; J: TRBJ1-5; V: TRBV18; D: NA
DNA: TGTGCCAGCAGTCTCCGGCGGACGGAAAAACTGTTTTTT; CDR3: CASSLRRTEKLFF; size: NA; J: TRBJ1-4; V: TRBV27; D: NA
DNA: TGTGCCTGGAAAGCACCCACGAGCACCGGGGAGCTGTTTTTT; CDR3: CAWKAPTSTGELFF; size: NA; J: TRBJ2-2; V: TRBV30; D: NA
DNA: TGTGCCAGCAGCTTTGGGGGACAGGGCGAGACCCAGTACTTC; CDR3: CASSFGGQGETQYF; size: NA; J: TRBJ2-5; V: TRBV7-2; D: TRBD1
DNA: TGTGCCAGCAGCTATCGTCCGGTTTCAGATACGCAGTATTTT; CDR3: CASSYRPVSDTQYF; size: NA; J: TRBJ2-3; V: TRBV28; D: NA
DNA: TGTGCCAGCAGTAAAACAACACAGGGGGCCGAGCAGTACTTC; CDR3: CASSKTTQGAEQYF; size: NA; J: TRBJ2-7; V: TRBV27; D: TRBD1
DNA: TGTGCCAGTAGTATGTGGGAGTTGGGAGAGACCCAGTACTTC; CDR3: CASSMWELGETQYF; size: NA; J: TRBJ2-5; V: TRBV19; D: NA
DNA: TGTGCCAGCAGTTTGTTGCGGGGCTACACCTTC; CDR3: CASSLLRGYTF; size: NA; J: TRBJ1-2; V: TRBV12-3/TRBV12-4; D: NA
DNA: TGTGCCAGCAGCTCAAGGCAACTAGCGGGAGAGACGAACACCGGGGAGCTGTTTTTT; CDR3: CASSSRQLAGETNTGELFF; size: NA; J: TRBJ2-2; V: TRBV7-2; D: TRBD2
DNA: TGTGCCGGACAGACGTCCGGGGAGCTGTTTTTT; CDR3: CAGQTSGELFF; size: NA; J: TRBJ2-2; V: TRBV6-5; D: NA
DNA: TGTGCCAGCAGTTACCTAGGTCCGATTGAAGCTTTCTTT; CDR3: CASSYLGPIEAFF; size: few; J: TRBJ1-1; V: TRBV6-6; D: NA
DNA: TGTGCCAGCAGAACGACAGCGGGAAACACCATATATTTT; CDR3: CASRTTAGNTIYF; size: NA; J: TRBJ1-3; V: TRBV2; D: NA
DNA: TGTGCCAGCAGCTTGCGTTCGGGTGGGGCTTTCTTTGGCTACACCTTC; CDR3: CASSLRSGGAFFGYTF; size: NA; J: TRBJ1-2; V: TRBV5-6; D: NA
DNA: TGTGCCAGCAGTTACGGGGTGACAGCAGAACTAGCCAAAAACATTCAGTACTTC; CDR3: CASSYGVTAELAKNIQYF; size: few; J: TRBJ2-4; V: TRBV6-2/TRBV6-3; D: NA